These T cell receptor beta chains were read from a single sample in a study of blood T cell repertoires in COVID-19. Sequencing was performed with immunoSEQ multiplex PCR; in TCRdb, only in-frame clones are kept and a portion is missing. The data show under 250,000 clones, approximately 84% seen once. Specimen: peripheral blood. These receptors came from a woman older than 75 with acute or convalescent COVID-19. Both conserved end residues are part of each CDR3. D genes are given only for firm matches. Size is omitted from some rows. Given values are once, few, many or a class for expanded clones.

V gene	clone size	J gene	D gene	CDR3 protein	CDR3 DNA
TRBV19	NA	TRBJ2-3	TRBD1	CASTPGGAFTDTQYF	TGTGCCAGTACTCCAGGGGGCGCTTTCACAGATACGCAGTATTTT
TRBV19	NA	TRBJ2-1	NA	CASSSPLSGRTYNEQFF	TGTGCCAGTAGTAGTCCCCTCAGCGGACGCACCTACAATGAGCAGTTCTTC
TRBV19	once	TRBJ2-7	TRBD2	CASSIGPSGRYEQYF	TGTGCCAGTAGTATAGGTCCTAGCGGGAGGTACGAGCAGTACTTC
TRBV7-9	once	TRBJ2-1	TRBD2	CASSLTSGGANEQFF	TGTGCCAGCAGCCTAACTAGCGGGGGGGCTAATGAGCAGTTCTTC
TRBV28	once	TRBJ1-2	NA	CASSPGPREAGYTF	TGTGCCAGCAGTCCAGGCCCCCGGGAAGCTGGCTACACCTTC
TRBV9	NA	TRBJ1-1	NA	CASSATDPGVTEAFF	TGTGCCAGCAGCGCGACGGACCCGGGGGTGACTGAAGCTTTCTTT
TRBV27	NA	TRBJ1-6	NA	CASSAQSDHNSPLHF	TGTGCCAGCAGTGCCCAGAGCGACCATAATTCACCCCTCCACTTT
TRBV7-2	NA	TRBJ2-3	TRBD2	CASSPGLAYDTQYF	TGTGCCAGCAGCCCGGGACTAGCTTACGATACGCAGTATTTT
TRBV3-1/TRBV3-2	NA	TRBJ1-1	TRBD1	CASSQPDRGTEAFF	TGTGCCAGCAGCCAACCTGACAGGGGCACTGAAGCTTTCTTT
TRBV6-4	NA	TRBJ1-1	NA	CASSPSGEYTEAFF	TGTGCCAGCAGCCCCTCAGGGGAATACACTGAAGCTTTCTTT